Listed below are T cell receptor beta chains from one sample, sequenced in a study of identical twins. TCRdb processed the 5' RACE reads anew with MiXCR; each CDR3 protein has one entry. The repertoire holds hundreds of thousands of distinct CDR3 sequences, with around 12% as singletons. This sample was also put to use in a study of yellow fever vaccine responses in identical twins.

Material for sequencing was PBMCs. The origin of the receptors is a woman younger than 30 in good health. CDR3s include the opening cysteine and the closing phenylalanine or tryptophan. Each record gives: CDR3 length, clone size, D gene, V gene, J gene, CDR3 protein, CDR3 DNA. D genes are given only for firm matches. Rows may omit the clone size; those that give it use once, few, many or a size class.

CDR3 length: 14; clone size: few; D gene: NA; V gene: TRBV5-4; J gene: TRBJ1-6; CDR3 protein: CASKPRGFPSPLHF; CDR3 DNA: TGTGCCAGCAAACCACGGGGTTTTCCTTCACCCCTCCACTTT
CDR3 length: 14; clone size: NA; D gene: NA; V gene: TRBV6-1; J gene: TRBJ1-1; CDR3 protein: CASSSGRVNTEAFF; CDR3 DNA: TGTGCCAGCAGCTCCGGACGGGTGAACACTGAAGCTTTCTTT
CDR3 length: 14; clone size: NA; D gene: NA; V gene: TRBV10-2; J gene: TRBJ1-5; CDR3 protein: CASSDEGTQQPQHF; CDR3 DNA: TGCGCCAGCAGCGACGAGGGGACACAACAGCCCCAGCATTTT
CDR3 length: 14; clone size: NA; D gene: TRBD1; V gene: TRBV6-1; J gene: TRBJ2-7; CDR3 protein: CASRVGQLSYEQYF; CDR3 DNA: TGTGCCAGCAGGGTGGGACAGCTCTCCTACGAGCAGTACTTC
CDR3 length: 15; clone size: few; D gene: NA; V gene: TRBV4-2; J gene: TRBJ2-2; CDR3 protein: CASSQEETVNGELFF; CDR3 DNA: TGTGCCAGCAGCCAAGAAGAGACAGTAAACGGGGAGCTGTTTTTT
CDR3 length: 15; clone size: many; D gene: NA; V gene: TRBV15; J gene: TRBJ1-4; CDR3 protein: CATSTLGTVSEKLFF; CDR3 DNA: TGTGCCACCAGCACCCTTGGGACCGTAAGCGAAAAACTGTTTTTT
CDR3 length: 15; clone size: NA; D gene: TRBD1; V gene: TRBV19; J gene: TRBJ2-2; CDR3 protein: CASRSDRVNTGELFF; CDR3 DNA: TGTGCCAGTAGATCGGACAGGGTAAACACCGGGGAGCTGTTTTTT
CDR3 length: 16; clone size: NA; D gene: TRBD2; V gene: TRBV10-3; J gene: TRBJ2-3; CDR3 protein: CAISESGGRGTDTQYF; CDR3 DNA: TGTGCCATCAGTGAGTCGGGAGGGCGGGGCACAGATACGCAGTATTTT
CDR3 length: 17; clone size: few; D gene: NA; V gene: TRBV14; J gene: TRBJ2-4; CDR3 protein: CASSQGTVGVAKNIQYF; CDR3 DNA: TGTGCCAGCAGCCAAGGAACTGTCGGCGTGGCCAAAAACATTCAGTACTTC
CDR3 length: 16; clone size: few; D gene: NA; V gene: TRBV3-1; J gene: TRBJ2-6; CDR3 protein: CASSQGDISGANVLTF; CDR3 DNA: TGTGCCAGCAGCCAAGGGGACATCTCTGGGGCCAACGTCCTGACTTTC
CDR3 length: 16; clone size: NA; D gene: TRBD1; V gene: TRBV27; J gene: TRBJ2-2; CDR3 protein: CASSLGGQGNTGELFF; CDR3 DNA: TGTGCCAGCAGTTTAGGGGGACAGGGGAACACCGGGGAGCTGTTTTTT
CDR3 length: 14; clone size: many; D gene: TRBD2; V gene: TRBV29-1; J gene: TRBJ2-1; CDR3 protein: CSGLRGTSVDEQFF; CDR3 DNA: TGCAGCGGTTTAAGGGGGACTAGCGTGGATGAGCAGTTCTTC
CDR3 length: 14; clone size: NA; D gene: NA; V gene: TRBV4-2; J gene: TRBJ1-2; CDR3 protein: CASSQEYSNYGYTF; CDR3 DNA: TGTGCCAGCAGCCAAGAGTACAGTAACTATGGCTACACCTTC
CDR3 length: 16; clone size: few; D gene: NA; V gene: TRBV5-8; J gene: TRBJ2-1; CDR3 protein: CASSLDQEDPYNEQFF; CDR3 DNA: TGTGCCAGCAGCTTGGACCAGGAAGATCCCTACAATGAGCAGTTCTTC
CDR3 length: 12; clone size: few; D gene: TRBD2; V gene: TRBV7-9; J gene: TRBJ2-1; CDR3 protein: CASSHSGSIPFF; CDR3 DNA: TGTGCCAGCAGCCATAGCGGGAGTATCCCGTTCTTC
CDR3 length: 14; clone size: NA; D gene: NA; V gene: TRBV6-1; J gene: TRBJ2-7; CDR3 protein: CASQSARSSYEQYF; CDR3 DNA: TGTGCCAGCCAGAGCGCTCGGAGCTCCTACGAGCAGTACTTC
CDR3 length: 11; clone size: many; D gene: NA; V gene: TRBV20-1; J gene: TRBJ2-5; CDR3 protein: CSASRQETQYF; CDR3 DNA: TGCAGTGCTAGCAGACAAGAGACCCAGTACTTC
CDR3 length: 14; clone size: few; D gene: NA; V gene: TRBV19; J gene: TRBJ1-2; CDR3 protein: CASSIGQGVGGYTF; CDR3 DNA: TGTGCCAGTAGTATTGGGCAGGGTGTTGGAGGCTACACCTTC
CDR3 length: 13; clone size: many; D gene: NA; V gene: TRBV12-3/TRBV12-4; J gene: TRBJ1-2; CDR3 protein: CASSFEVHYGYTF; CDR3 DNA: TGTGCCAGCAGTTTTGAGGTTCACTATGGCTACACCTTC
CDR3 length: 12; clone size: NA; D gene: NA; V gene: TRBV20-1; J gene: TRBJ2-3; CDR3 protein: CSATASTDTQYF; CDR3 DNA: TGCAGTGCTACCGCAAGCACAGATACGCAGTATTTT
CDR3 length: 13; clone size: many; D gene: NA; V gene: TRBV10-3; J gene: TRBJ2-1; CDR3 protein: CAISGTMNNEQFF; CDR3 DNA: TGTGCCATCAGTGGGACTATGAACAATGAGCAGTTCTTC
CDR3 length: 12; clone size: few; D gene: NA; V gene: TRBV6-1; J gene: TRBJ1-2; CDR3 protein: CASSGRAAGYTF; CDR3 DNA: TGTGCCAGCAGTGGGAGGGCCGCTGGCTACACCTTC
CDR3 length: 14; clone size: NA; D gene: NA; V gene: TRBV11-3; J gene: TRBJ2-3; CDR3 protein: CASSSTTAPDTQYF; CDR3 DNA: TGTGCCAGCAGCTCCACGACCGCCCCTGATACGCAGTATTTT
CDR3 length: 14; clone size: NA; D gene: NA; V gene: TRBV20-1; J gene: TRBJ1-1; CDR3 protein: CSARVSRGGTEAFF; CDR3 DNA: TGCAGTGCTAGAGTTAGTAGGGGGGGTACTGAAGCTTTCTTT
CDR3 length: 14; clone size: many; D gene: NA; V gene: TRBV4-1; J gene: TRBJ1-2; CDR3 protein: CASSPRGGSYGYTF; CDR3 DNA: TGCGCCAGCAGCCCGCGCGGAGGTTCCTATGGCTACACCTTC
CDR3 length: 14; clone size: few; D gene: NA; V gene: TRBV7-8; J gene: TRBJ2-3; CDR3 protein: CASSSASQTDTQYF; CDR3 DNA: TGTGCCAGCAGCTCGGCGAGTCAAACAGATACGCAGTATTTT
CDR3 length: 13; clone size: few; D gene: NA; V gene: TRBV7-2; J gene: TRBJ1-5; CDR3 protein: CASSFSTNQPQHF; CDR3 DNA: TGTGCCAGCAGCTTTAGTACCAATCAGCCCCAGCATTTT
CDR3 length: 17; clone size: NA; D gene: TRBD1; V gene: TRBV12-3/TRBV12-4; J gene: TRBJ2-1; CDR3 protein: CASSRQGQRHTYNEQFF; CDR3 DNA: TGTGCCAGCAGTAGACAGGGACAGCGACATACCTACAATGAGCAGTTCTTC
CDR3 length: 15; clone size: few; D gene: NA; V gene: TRBV19; J gene: TRBJ2-2; CDR3 protein: CASSIDRTNTGELFF; CDR3 DNA: TGTGCCAGTAGTATAGATCGGACGAACACCGGGGAGCTGTTTTTT
CDR3 length: 17; clone size: NA; D gene: TRBD2; V gene: TRBV12-3/TRBV12-4; J gene: TRBJ2-1; CDR3 protein: CASSSNPSGRAEGEQFF; CDR3 DNA: TGTGCCAGCAGTTCCAACCCTAGCGGGAGGGCCGAGGGTGAGCAGTTCTTC
CDR3 length: 16; clone size: few; D gene: TRBD2; V gene: TRBV27; J gene: TRBJ2-3; CDR3 protein: CASSLLAGVRTDTQYF; CDR3 DNA: TGTGCCAGCAGCCTCCTAGCGGGAGTGAGAACAGATACGCAGTATTTT
CDR3 length: 11; clone size: few; D gene: NA; V gene: TRBV2; J gene: TRBJ2-7; CDR3 protein: CASREGYEQYF; CDR3 DNA: TGTGCCAGCAGGGAGGGGTACGAGCAGTACTTC
CDR3 length: 14; clone size: few; D gene: NA; V gene: TRBV10-1; J gene: TRBJ1-2; CDR3 protein: CASRSGEANYGYTF; CDR3 DNA: TGCGCCAGCAGGTCGGGGGAGGCTAACTATGGCTACACCTTC
CDR3 length: 13; clone size: NA; D gene: NA; V gene: TRBV20-1; J gene: TRBJ2-6; CDR3 protein: CSASLAGANVLTF; CDR3 DNA: TGCAGTGCTAGCTTAGCTGGGGCCAACGTCCTGACTTTC
CDR3 length: 13; clone size: NA; D gene: NA; V gene: TRBV20-1; J gene: TRBJ2-3; CDR3 protein: CSARAASTDTQYF; CDR3 DNA: TGCAGTGCTAGGGCCGCTAGCACAGATACGCAGTATTTT
CDR3 length: 16; clone size: NA; D gene: TRBD2; V gene: TRBV10-2; J gene: TRBJ2-3; CDR3 protein: CASSPGLAGGQDTQYF; CDR3 DNA: TGCGCCAGCAGCCCGGGACTAGCGGGAGGACAAGATACGCAGTATTTT
CDR3 length: 14; clone size: few; D gene: NA; V gene: TRBV5-4; J gene: TRBJ1-2; CDR3 protein: CASSSNSGNYGYTF; CDR3 DNA: TGTGCCAGCAGCTCTAATTCGGGTAACTACGGCTACACCTTC
CDR3 length: 15; clone size: few; D gene: TRBD2; V gene: TRBV12-3/TRBV12-4; J gene: TRBJ2-5; CDR3 protein: CASHKGLAGVETQYF; CDR3 DNA: TGTGCCAGCCACAAGGGACTAGCGGGAGTTGAGACCCAGTACTTC
CDR3 length: 17; clone size: few; D gene: TRBD2; V gene: TRBV28; J gene: TRBJ2-1; CDR3 protein: CASSFLVAGVLYNEQFF; CDR3 DNA: TGTGCCAGCAGTTTCTTGGTAGCGGGAGTGTTATACAATGAGCAGTTCTTC
CDR3 length: 16; clone size: many; D gene: NA; V gene: TRBV3-1; J gene: TRBJ2-4; CDR3 protein: CASSLRGQLAKNIQYF; CDR3 DNA: TGTGCCAGCAGCCTTCGGGGCCAACTAGCCAAAAACATTCAGTACTTC
CDR3 length: 14; clone size: few; D gene: NA; V gene: TRBV10-3; J gene: TRBJ2-1; CDR3 protein: CAISESGPFNEQFF; CDR3 DNA: TGTGCCATCAGTGAGTCTGGGCCGTTCAATGAGCAGTTCTTC
CDR3 length: 16; clone size: NA; D gene: TRBD2; V gene: TRBV7-3; J gene: TRBJ2-1; CDR3 protein: CASSITGTSGRTEQFF; CDR3 DNA: TGTGCCAGCAGTATAACCGGGACTAGCGGGAGGACTGAGCAGTTCTTC
CDR3 length: 14; clone size: few; D gene: TRBD2; V gene: TRBV20-1; J gene: TRBJ2-3; CDR3 protein: CSGILAGHTDTQYF; CDR3 DNA: TGCAGCGGTATACTAGCGGGACACACAGATACGCAGTATTTT
CDR3 length: 16; clone size: many; D gene: NA; V gene: TRBV12-3/TRBV12-4; J gene: TRBJ2-5; CDR3 protein: CASSLGGRKHQETQYF; CDR3 DNA: TGTGCCAGCAGTTTGGGAGGCCGAAAGCACCAAGAGACCCAGTACTTC
CDR3 length: 13; clone size: many; D gene: NA; V gene: TRBV7-9; J gene: TRBJ1-2; CDR3 protein: CASSLSTGSSYTF; CDR3 DNA: TGTGCCAGCAGCTTGAGTACAGGGTCGAGCTACACCTTC
CDR3 length: 13; clone size: many; D gene: NA; V gene: TRBV4-2; J gene: TRBJ1-3; CDR3 protein: CASSQGVENTIYF; CDR3 DNA: TGTGCCAGCAGCCAAGGGGTGGAAAACACCATATATTTT
CDR3 length: 16; clone size: many; D gene: NA; V gene: TRBV6-1; J gene: TRBJ2-5; CDR3 protein: CASSPFGGRNQETQYF; CDR3 DNA: TGTGCCAGCAGCCCCTTTGGTGGGAGAAACCAAGAGACCCAGTACTTC
CDR3 length: 13; clone size: NA; D gene: NA; V gene: TRBV5-4; J gene: TRBJ1-4; CDR3 protein: CATSFSANEKLFF; CDR3 DNA: TGTGCCACCTCGTTCTCCGCTAATGAAAAACTGTTTTTT
CDR3 length: 15; clone size: few; D gene: NA; V gene: TRBV2; J gene: TRBJ2-6; CDR3 protein: CASREQGSGANVLTF; CDR3 DNA: TGTGCCAGCAGGGAACAGGGCTCTGGGGCCAACGTCCTGACTTTC
CDR3 length: 12; clone size: many; D gene: NA; V gene: TRBV12-3/TRBV12-4; J gene: TRBJ1-3; CDR3 protein: CASALGGNTIYF; CDR3 DNA: TGTGCCAGCGCGCTCGGCGGAAACACCATATATTTT
CDR3 length: 14; clone size: once; D gene: NA; V gene: TRBV20-1; J gene: TRBJ2-7; CDR3 protein: CSARDLTQGYEQYF; CDR3 DNA: TGCAGTGCTAGAGATCTTACTCAGGGGTACGAGCAGTACTTC
CDR3 length: 14; clone size: NA; D gene: NA; V gene: TRBV13; J gene: TRBJ1-1; CDR3 protein: CASTADRKNTEAFF; CDR3 DNA: TGTGCCAGCACAGCCGACAGGAAGAACACTGAAGCTTTCTTT
CDR3 length: 18; clone size: few; D gene: TRBD2; V gene: TRBV5-1; J gene: TRBJ2-1; CDR3 protein: CASSTPIRTSGSMYEQFF; CDR3 DNA: TGCGCCAGCAGCACTCCCATTCGAACTAGCGGGAGTATGTATGAGCAGTTCTTC
CDR3 length: 14; clone size: many; D gene: NA; V gene: TRBV5-1; J gene: TRBJ1-1; CDR3 protein: CASSTTGLGTEAFF; CDR3 DNA: TGCGCCAGCAGCACTACAGGGTTGGGGACTGAAGCTTTCTTT
CDR3 length: 13; clone size: NA; D gene: TRBD1; V gene: TRBV10-3; J gene: TRBJ2-5; CDR3 protein: CAIKGTDQETQYF; CDR3 DNA: TGTGCCATCAAAGGGACAGACCAAGAGACCCAGTACTTC
CDR3 length: 14; clone size: few; D gene: NA; V gene: TRBV28; J gene: TRBJ2-1; CDR3 protein: CATTDRNAYNEQFF; CDR3 DNA: TGTGCCACCACCGACAGAAACGCTTACAATGAGCAGTTCTTC
CDR3 length: 11; clone size: NA; D gene: NA; V gene: TRBV7-9; J gene: TRBJ2-7; CDR3 protein: CASSLTIEQYF; CDR3 DNA: TGTGCCAGCAGCTTAACGATCGAGCAGTACTTC